The 13 T cell receptor beta chains below were found in one sample sequenced in a study of blood T cell dynamics during melanoma immunotherapy. Described time point: week 3, after first cycle of checkpoint inhibitor. Only in-frame clones appear in the TCRdb table, and some are missing; sequencing was by immunoSEQ multiplex PCR. The sample shows 14,000 to 15,000 clones, 70% to 90% of them seen only once. This sample comprised blood, obtained from a patient treated with checkpoint blockade. The receptors here all came from a human donor with melanoma.

This chain links TRBV5-3 with TRBJ2-5; no firm D call. TRBV5-3 is flagged as an ORF with uncertain function. The CDR3 runs 14 residues. Deletions cut 0 bases from V and 5 bases from J, with 11 bases between. The CDR3 here is CARSLGWGRETQYF. Here the CDR3 DNA reads TGTGCCAGAAGCTTGGGCTGGGGTAGGGAGACCCAGTACTTC.

The chain combines TRBV5-1 with TRBJ2-3; D is uncertain. The CDR3 extends over 15 amino acids. The V and J ends lost 0 bases and 4 bases respectively, with 12 bases between them. Germline V lookup: CDR1 SGHRS, CDR2 YFSETQ. DNA of the CDR3: TGCGCCAGCAGCTTGGAGGCGTCTCGCCCAGATACGCAGTATTTT. It translates to CASSLEASRPDTQYF.

This clone is labeled medium-sized. CDR3 DNA sequence: TGCGCCAGCAGCCAAGCAACAGGGTACCCTGAAGCTTTCTTT. Protein sequence: CASSQATGYPEAFF. The rearrangement links TRBV4-1 to TRBJ1-1; TRBD1 is a possible D gene (6 bases). V gave up 1 base and J gave up 6 bases, with 12 bases separating them. The CDR3 covers 14 residues. CDR1 is MGHRA and CDR2 is YSYEKL in the germline V gene.

The chain joins TRBV7-9 to TRBJ1-2; TRBD1 matches 8 bases. The germline CDR1 and CDR2 sequences are SEHNR and FQNEAQ (reference sequence). The CDR3 length is 14 residues. After removal of 9 bases from V and 8 bases from J, the junction contained 14 bases not matched to a gene. The CDR3 protein is CASRSGTGLLGYTF. DNA for the CDR3: TGTGCCAGTAGATCAGGGACAGGTCTTCTGGGCTACACCTTC.

This chain links TRBV28 with TRBJ1-2; D is ambiguous. Looked up from germline, CDR1 is MDHEN and CDR2 is SYDVKM. CDR3 length equals 14 residues. Deletions cut 10 bases from V and 2 bases from J, with 17 bases between. CDR3 in DNA: TGTGCCACTTCCGACTGGGAGGGAAACTATGGCTACACCTTC. This translates into CATSDWEGNYGYTF.

The chain uses TRBV7-2 and TRBJ2-5; either TRBD1 or TRBD2 may fit D (5 bases each). With 2 bases removed from V and 5 bases from J, the gap between germline ends came to 15 bases. The CDR3 spans 15 residues. Looked up from germline, CDR1 is SGHTA and CDR2 is FQGNSA. CDR3 bases: TGTGCCAGCAGCTTACAGGGCTCTCCGGGGGAGACCCAGTACTTC. Translating gives CASSLQGSPGETQYF.

The genes are TRBV18 and TRBJ2-1; 14 nucleotides agree with TRBD2. Trimming at V came to 4 bases and at J to 8 bases, leaving 4 bases not matched to a gene. The length of the CDR3 is 15 residues. CDR1 is KGHSH and CDR2 is LQKENI in the germline V gene. CDR3 in amino acids: CASSRPGLAGDEQFF. The CDR3 DNA is TGTGCCAGCTCACGGCCGGGACTAGCGGGAGATGAGCAGTTCTTC. Together with reference TRBV18 and TRBJ2-1, the CDR3 gives the full variable domain: NAGVMQNPRHLVRRRGQEARLRCSPMKGHSHVYWYRQLPEEGLKFMVYLQKENIIDESGMPKERFSAEFPKEGPSILRIQQVVRGDSAAYFCASSRPGLAGDEQFFGPGTRLTVL.

This clone was seen once. DNA for the CDR3: TGTGCCAGCAGTGAGAGTGGCGGCGGTTACGAGCAGTACTTC. It is translated as CASSESGGGYEQYF. The chain recombines TRBV28 with TRBJ2-7; the D is unclear. The CDR3 covers 14 residues. Germline CDR1 reads MDHEN; CDR2 reads SYDVKM. V lost 5 bases and J 4 bases, leaving 15 bases between the germline ends.

J is TRBJ2-7 and V is TRBV4-1; 8 bases agree with TRBD2. Losses at the gene ends were 1 base for V and 4 bases for J; bases not matched to a gene: 12. CDR1 is MGHRA and CDR2 is YSYEKL in the germline V gene. The CDR3 extends over 17 amino acids. DNA of the CDR3: TGCGCCAGCAGCCAAGGGATTCTAAGCGGGAGACGGTACGAGCAGTACTTC. Its protein is CASSQGILSGRRYEQYF.

This chain links TRBV19 with TRBJ1-5; maybe TRBD1 (6 bases). Germline V gene lookup returns CDR1 LNHDA and CDR2 SQIVND (reference sequence). The CDR3 loop spans 15 amino acids. V lost 6 bases, J lost 0 bases, and 12 bases lay in between. CDR3 sequence (DNA): TGTGCCAGTAGATACCAGGGGAGTAGCAATCAGCCCCAGCATTTT. Translated, it gives CASRYQGSSNQPQHF.

V gene TRBV7-2 combines with J gene TRBJ2-3; TRBD2 agrees at 9 bases. The CDR3 extends over 16 amino acids. V lost 3 bases to trimming and J lost 1 base; unmatched junction nucleotides: 5. Germline assignment: CDR1 SGHTA and CDR2 FQGNSA. CDR3 in amino acids: CASSLLAGAGTDTQYF. The CDR3, as DNA: TGTGCCAGCAGCTTGTTAGCGGGAGCCGGCACAGATACGCAGTATTTT.

This clone appeared a few times. The CDR3 loop is CASSGGSGYTF. CDR3 coding DNA: TGTGCCAGCAGTGGTGGGTCTGGCTACACCTTC. V is TRBV2 and J is TRBJ1-2, with D unclear. V lost 4 bases and J 7 bases, leaving 7 bases between the germline ends. Germline-derived CDR1 and CDR2 are SNHLY and FYNNEI. The CDR3 runs to 11 residues.

The J gene is TRBJ2-4, the V gene TRBV27, with 9 bases fitting TRBD1. Germline assignment: CDR1 MNHEY and CDR2 SMNVEV (reference sequence). The ends lost 5 bases at V and 5 bases at J; junction bases unmatched: 1. This CDR3 has 13 residues. The CDR3, as DNA: TGTGCCAGCAGTAGGACAGGGGAAAACATTCAGTACTTC. Its protein product is CASSRTGENIQYF.